This T cell receptor (beta chain) was identified during a study of regulatory and conventional T cells in RAG deficiency. Blood CD4+ CD25-low CD127-high conventional T cells supplied the genomic DNA template. The eight patients with RAG deficiency had SCID (one), Omenn syndrome (two), or CID/atypical SCID (five). This clone is judged medium-sized (0.01 to 0.1%). Its antigen is not known. The CDR3 consists of 12 residues. Trimming pared 5 bases from V and 9 bases from J, leaving 11 bases between. Germline V gene sequence: CDR1 SGHTA, CDR2 FQGTGA. TCRdb keeps only in-frame clones here, not all; method: immunoSEQ multiplex PCR. The sample contains around 730 clones, approximately 41% of which appear only once. General study results and limits: Omenn patients showed >90% Treg-Tconv overlap and shorter CDR3 lengths. Omenn syndrome and CID/AS patients had roughly 100-fold fewer unique Treg TCR beta sequences, versus roughly 9.6-fold elsewhere.

Sequences were obtained from CD4+ effector T cells sorted from blood. This clonotype was obtained from a human donor with RAG deficiency presenting as severe combined immunodeficiency. This chain links TRBV7-3 with TRBJ2-1; D is perhaps TRBD1 (6 bases). CDR3 loop: CASSPTGPEQFF. The CDR3 DNA sequence: TGTGCCAGCAGCCCGACAGGTCCTGAGCAGTTCTTC.